The sequence of this T cell receptor beta chain was determined in a study of cytomegalovirus exposure and HLA in healthy donors. This CDR3 spans 14 amino acids. V was clipped by 3 bases and J by 8 bases, with 14 bases between them. CDR1 and CDR2 from the germline V gene are LGHNA and YSLEER. This clone has only a few counts. Libraries were prepared by immunoSEQ multiplex PCR; TCRdb keeps only in-frame clonotypes and omits some of them. The profile shows 150,000 or so clones, roughly 86% of them singletons. The chain joins TRBV4-3 to TRBJ1-5, with no clear D. Input material: PBMCs. This TCR was sampled from a man younger than 35 in good health and CMV-seropositive. This CDR3 is CASSQASTIEPQHF. In nucleotides, the CDR3 is TGCGCCAGCAGCCAGGCCAGTACGATTGAGCCCCAGCATTTT.